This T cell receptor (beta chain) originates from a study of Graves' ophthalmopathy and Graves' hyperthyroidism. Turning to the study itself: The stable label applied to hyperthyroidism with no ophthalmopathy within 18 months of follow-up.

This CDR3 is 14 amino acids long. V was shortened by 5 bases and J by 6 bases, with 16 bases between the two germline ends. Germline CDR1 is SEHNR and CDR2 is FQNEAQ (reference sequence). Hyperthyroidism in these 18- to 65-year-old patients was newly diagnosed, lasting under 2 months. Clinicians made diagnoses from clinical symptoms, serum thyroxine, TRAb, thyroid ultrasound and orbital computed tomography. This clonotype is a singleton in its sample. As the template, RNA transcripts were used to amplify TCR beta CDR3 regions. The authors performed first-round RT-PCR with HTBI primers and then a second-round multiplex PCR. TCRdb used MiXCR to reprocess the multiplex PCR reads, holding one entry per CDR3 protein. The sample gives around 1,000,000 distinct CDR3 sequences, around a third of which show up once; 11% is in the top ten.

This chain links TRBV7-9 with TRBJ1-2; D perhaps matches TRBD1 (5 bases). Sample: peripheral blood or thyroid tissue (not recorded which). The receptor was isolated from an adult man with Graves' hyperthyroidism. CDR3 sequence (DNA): TGTGCCAGCAGCCCCGGGGGTGATGGAGATGGCTACACCTTC. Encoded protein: CASSPGGDGDGYTF.